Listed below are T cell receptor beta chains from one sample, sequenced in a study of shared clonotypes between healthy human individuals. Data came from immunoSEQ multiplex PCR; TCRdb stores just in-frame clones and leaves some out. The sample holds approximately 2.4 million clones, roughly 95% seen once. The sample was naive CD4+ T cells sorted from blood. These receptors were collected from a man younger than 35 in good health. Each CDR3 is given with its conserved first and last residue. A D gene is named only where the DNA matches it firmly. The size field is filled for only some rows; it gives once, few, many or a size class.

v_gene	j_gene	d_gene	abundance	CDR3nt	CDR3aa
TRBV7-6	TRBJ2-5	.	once	TGTGCCAGCAGCGCGGGACAGAACCAAGAGACCCAGTACTTC	CASSAGQNQETQYF
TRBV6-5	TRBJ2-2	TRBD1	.	TGTGCCAGCAGTAGACAGGGCACCGGGGAGCTGTTTTTT	CASSRQGTGELFF
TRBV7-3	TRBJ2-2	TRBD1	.	TGTGCCAGCAGCCTCCCCGACAGGGAAGGAACCGGGGAGCTGTTTTTT	CASSLPDREGTGELFF
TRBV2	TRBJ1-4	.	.	TGTGCCATGCAGGAGTCGGGTAATGAAAAACTGTTTTTT	CAMQESGNEKLFF
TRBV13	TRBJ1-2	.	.	TGTGCCAGCAGCTTACAGCCGGGTGGCTACACCTTC	CASSLQPGGYTF
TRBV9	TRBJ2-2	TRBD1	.	TGTGCCAGCAGCCCAATGAACAGGGGCACCGGGGAGCTGTTTTTT	CASSPMNRGTGELFF
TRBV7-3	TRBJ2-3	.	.	TGTGCCAGCAGCTTTCCTCCCGGCGGGCCCACAGATACGCAGTATTTT	CASSFPPGGPTDTQYF
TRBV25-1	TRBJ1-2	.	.	TGTGCCAGCAGCAGGGACTATGGCTACACCTTC	CASSRDYGYTF
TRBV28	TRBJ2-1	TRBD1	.	TGTGCCAGCAGTTCGACAGGGGACAATGAGCAGTTCTTC	CASSSTGDNEQFF
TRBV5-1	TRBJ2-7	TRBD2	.	TGCGCCAGCAGACCAGCGGGGGTTCGCTACGAGCAGTACTTC	CASRPAGVRYEQYF
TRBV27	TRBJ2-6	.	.	TGTGCCAGCAGTTTAAAGGCGGCAGTTGTTTCTGGGGCCAACGTCCTGACTTTC	CASSLKAAVVSGANVLTF
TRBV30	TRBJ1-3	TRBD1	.	TGTGCCTGGCAGAGGAACGCAGGGGGCCGAGGAAACACCATATATTTT	CAWQRNAGGRGNTIYF
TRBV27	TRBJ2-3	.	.	TGTGCCAGCAGCCCTGACACTTCTACGCAGTATTTT	CASSPDTSTQYF
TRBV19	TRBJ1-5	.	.	TGTGCCACTCGATCGCGTAGGGCAGATAGCAATCAGCCCCAGCATTTT	CATRSRRADSNQPQHF
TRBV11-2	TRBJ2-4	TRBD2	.	TGTGCCAGCAGCGGGGCCACGCGGGAGGTGGAAAACATTCAGTACTTC	CASSGATREVENIQYF
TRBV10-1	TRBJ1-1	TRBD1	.	TGCGCCAGCAGCAACCAGGGGGCTTACACTGAAGCTTTCTTT	CASSNQGAYTEAFF
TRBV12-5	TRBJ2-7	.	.	TGTGCTAGTGGTCCCGGGACGCCTTGGAACGAGCAGTACTTC	CASGPGTPWNEQYF
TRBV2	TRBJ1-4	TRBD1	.	TGTGCCAGCAGGGGACAGTTAGGGAATGAAAAACTGTTTTTT	CASRGQLGNEKLFF
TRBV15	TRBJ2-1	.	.	TGTGCCACCAGCAGAGGTCCGGATGAGCAGTTCTTC	CATSRGPDEQFF
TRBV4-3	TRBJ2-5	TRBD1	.	TGCGCCAGCAGCCCGGGACAGGACCCGCAAGAGACCCAGTACTTC	CASSPGQDPQETQYF
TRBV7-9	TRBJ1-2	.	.	TGTGCCAGCAGCTTAGGCCCAGGCGCTCCCTATGGCTACACCTTC	CASSLGPGAPYGYTF
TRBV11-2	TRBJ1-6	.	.	TGTGCCAGCAGCTTAGATCCGGGGGGATCACCCCTCCACTTT	CASSLDPGGSPLHF
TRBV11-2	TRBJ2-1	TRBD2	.	TGTGCCAGCAGCTTAGTGGGTAGCGGGACCTACAATGAGCAGTTCTTC	CASSLVGSGTYNEQFF
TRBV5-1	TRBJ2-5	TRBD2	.	TGCGCCAGCAGCTTGGCCCCTAGCGGGAGCCGGGAGACCCAGTACTTC	CASSLAPSGSRETQYF
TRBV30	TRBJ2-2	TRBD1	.	TGTGCCTGGAGTCAACGGGACAGGGCCCACGGGGAGCTGTTTTTT	CAWSQRDRAHGELFF
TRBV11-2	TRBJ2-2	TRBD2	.	TGTGCCAGCACGCCCGGACTAGCGGAACCCTTGAACACCGGGGAGCTGTTTTTT	CASTPGLAEPLNTGELFF
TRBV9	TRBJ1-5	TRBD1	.	TGTGCCAGCAGCGGAGGACAGGGGGTAGGTCAGCCCCAGCATTTT	CASSGGQGVGQPQHF
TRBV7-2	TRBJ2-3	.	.	TGTGCCAGCAGCTTAAAAACGCGGGCCTCCACAGATACGCAGTATTTT	CASSLKTRASTDTQYF